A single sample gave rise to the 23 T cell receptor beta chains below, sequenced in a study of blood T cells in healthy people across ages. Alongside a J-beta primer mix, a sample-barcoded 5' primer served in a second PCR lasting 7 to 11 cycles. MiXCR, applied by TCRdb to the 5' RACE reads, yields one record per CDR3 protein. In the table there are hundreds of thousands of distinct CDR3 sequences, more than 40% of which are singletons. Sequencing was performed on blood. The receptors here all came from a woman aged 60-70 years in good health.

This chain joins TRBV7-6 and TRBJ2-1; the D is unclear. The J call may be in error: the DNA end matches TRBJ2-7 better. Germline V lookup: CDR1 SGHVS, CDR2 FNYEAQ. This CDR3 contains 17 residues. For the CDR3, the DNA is TGTGCCAGCAGCTTGGGCCCCTGGGATAAGGGATACAATGAGCAGTACTTC. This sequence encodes CASSLGPWDKGYNEQYF.

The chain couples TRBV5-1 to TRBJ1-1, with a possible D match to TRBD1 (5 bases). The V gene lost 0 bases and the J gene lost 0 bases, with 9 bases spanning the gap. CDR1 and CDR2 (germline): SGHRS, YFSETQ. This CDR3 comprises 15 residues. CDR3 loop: CASSLEGFMNTEAFF. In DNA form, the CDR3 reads TGCGCCAGCAGCTTGGAGGGGTTTATGAACACTGAAGCTTTCTTT.

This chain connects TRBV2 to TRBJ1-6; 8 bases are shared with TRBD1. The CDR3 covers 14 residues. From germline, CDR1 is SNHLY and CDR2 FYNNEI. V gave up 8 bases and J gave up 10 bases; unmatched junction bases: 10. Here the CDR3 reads CASDIDRGRSPLHF. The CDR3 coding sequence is TGTGCCAGCGATATAGACAGGGGAAGGTCACCCCTCCACTTT.

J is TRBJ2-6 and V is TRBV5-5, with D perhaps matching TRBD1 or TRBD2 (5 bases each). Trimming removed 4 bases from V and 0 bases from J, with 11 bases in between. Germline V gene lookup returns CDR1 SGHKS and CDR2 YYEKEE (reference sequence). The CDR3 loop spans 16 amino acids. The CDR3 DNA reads TGTGCCAGCAGCCTGGGACCAAACTCTGGGGCCAACGTCCTGACTTTC. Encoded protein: CASSLGPNSGANVLTF.

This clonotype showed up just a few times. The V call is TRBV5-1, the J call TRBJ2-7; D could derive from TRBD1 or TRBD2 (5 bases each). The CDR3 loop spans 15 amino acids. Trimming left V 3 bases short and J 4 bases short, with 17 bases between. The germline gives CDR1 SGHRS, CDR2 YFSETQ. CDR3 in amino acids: CASSSSRDAVYEQYF. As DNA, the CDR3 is TGCGCCAGCAGCTCATCACGGGACGCGGTTTACGAGCAGTACTTC.

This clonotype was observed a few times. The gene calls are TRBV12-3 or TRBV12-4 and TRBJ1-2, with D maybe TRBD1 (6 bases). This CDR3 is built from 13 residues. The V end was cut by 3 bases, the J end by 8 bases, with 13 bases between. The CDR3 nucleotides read TGTGCCAGCAGTTTTTCGGACAGACTCGGCTACACCTTC. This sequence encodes CASSFSDRLGYTF.

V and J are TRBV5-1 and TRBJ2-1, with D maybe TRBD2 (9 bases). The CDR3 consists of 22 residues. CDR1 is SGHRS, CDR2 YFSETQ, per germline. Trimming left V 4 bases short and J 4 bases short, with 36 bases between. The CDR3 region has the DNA TGCGCCAGCAGCCCTCAGGGGGCGAGACTAGCGGAAGAATCAGGCGGGTACAATGAGCAGTTCTTC. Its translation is CASSPQGARLAEESGGYNEQFF. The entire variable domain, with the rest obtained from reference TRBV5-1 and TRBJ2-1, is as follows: KAGVTQTPRYLIKTRGQQVTLSCSPISGHRSVSWYQQTPGQGLQFLFEYFSETQRNKGNFPGRFSGRQFSNSRSEMNVSTLELGDSALYLCASSPQGARLAEESGGYNEQFFGPGTRLTVL.

Here the CDR3 DNA reads TGCGCCAGCAGCTCCGGAGTACGCGCAACAGCCCCCCACTTT. Residues: CASSSGVRATAPHF. This chain connects TRBV5-1 to TRBJ1-6; unclear D gene. The CDR3 extends over 14 amino acids. The germline gives CDR1 SGHRS, CDR2 YFSETQ. V was cut by 3 bases and J by 18 bases, with 22 bases left in between.

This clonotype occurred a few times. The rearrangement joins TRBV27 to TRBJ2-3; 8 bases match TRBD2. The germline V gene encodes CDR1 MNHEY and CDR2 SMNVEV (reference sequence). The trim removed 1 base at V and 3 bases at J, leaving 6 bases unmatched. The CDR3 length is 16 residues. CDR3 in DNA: TGTGCCAGCAGTTTATTAGCACTAGCGGAAACAGATACGCAGTATTTT. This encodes CASSLLALAETDTQYF.

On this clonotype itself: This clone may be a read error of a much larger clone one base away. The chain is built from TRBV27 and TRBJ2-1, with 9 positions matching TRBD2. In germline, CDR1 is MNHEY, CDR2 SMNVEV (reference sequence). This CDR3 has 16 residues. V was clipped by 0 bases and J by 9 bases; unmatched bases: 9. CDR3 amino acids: CASSLSPLAGAGEQFF. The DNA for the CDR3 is TGTGCCAGCAGTTTATCCCCTTTAGCGGGAGCAGGTGAGCAGTTCTTC.

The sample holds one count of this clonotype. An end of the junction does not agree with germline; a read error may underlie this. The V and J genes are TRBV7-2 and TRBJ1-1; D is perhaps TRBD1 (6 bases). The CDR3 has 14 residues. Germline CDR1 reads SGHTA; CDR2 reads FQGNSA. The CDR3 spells CASGLRGGTTEAFF. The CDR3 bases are TGTGCCAGCGGCTTAAGGGGGGGGACCACTGAAGCTTTCTTT.

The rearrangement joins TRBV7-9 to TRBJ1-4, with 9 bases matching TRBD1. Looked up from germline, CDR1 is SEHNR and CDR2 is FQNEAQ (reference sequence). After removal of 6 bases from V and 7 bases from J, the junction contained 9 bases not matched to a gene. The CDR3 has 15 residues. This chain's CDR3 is CASRRAGTGPEKLFF. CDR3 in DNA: TGTGCCAGCAGGAGAGCCGGGACAGGGCCTGAAAAACTGTTTTTT.

Written as DNA, the CDR3 is TGTGCCACCAGCGACACGGCCCGCTACGAGCAGTACTTC. This codes for CATSDTARYEQYF. The V gene is TRBV24-1, the J gene TRBJ2-7; D remains unclear. With 7 bases removed from V and 3 bases from J, the gap between germline ends came to 12 bases. This CDR3 is 13 amino acids long. Germline CDR1 reads KGHDR; CDR2 reads SFDVKD.

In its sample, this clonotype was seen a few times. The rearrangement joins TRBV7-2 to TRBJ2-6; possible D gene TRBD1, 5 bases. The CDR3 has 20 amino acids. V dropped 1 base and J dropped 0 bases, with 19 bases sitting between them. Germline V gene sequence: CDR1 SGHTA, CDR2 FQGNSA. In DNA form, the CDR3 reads TGTGCCAGCAGCTTAGAGAGGCGTAGGGGCAGGGCCTCTGGGGCCAACGTCCTGACTTTC. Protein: CASSLERRRGRASGANVLTF.

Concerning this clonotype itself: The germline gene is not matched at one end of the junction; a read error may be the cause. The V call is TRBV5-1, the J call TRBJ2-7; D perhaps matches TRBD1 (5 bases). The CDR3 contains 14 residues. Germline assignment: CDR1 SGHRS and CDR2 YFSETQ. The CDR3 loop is CASSLDPGSYEQYF. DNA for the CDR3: TGTGCCAGCAGCTTAGATCCAGGGTCCTACGAGCAGTACTTC. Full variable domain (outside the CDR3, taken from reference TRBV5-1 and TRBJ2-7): KAGVTQTPRYLIKTRGQQVTLSCSPISGHRSVSWYQQTPGQGLQFLFEYFSETQRNKGNFPGRFSGRQFSNSRSEMNVSTLELGDSALYLCASSLDPGSYEQYFGPGTRLTVT.

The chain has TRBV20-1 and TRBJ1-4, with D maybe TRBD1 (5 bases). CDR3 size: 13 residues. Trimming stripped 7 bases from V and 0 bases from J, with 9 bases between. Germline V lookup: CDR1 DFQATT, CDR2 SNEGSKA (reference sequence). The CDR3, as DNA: TGCAGTGTGTGGGGGTCAACTAATGAAAAACTGTTTTTT. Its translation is CSVWGSTNEKLFF.

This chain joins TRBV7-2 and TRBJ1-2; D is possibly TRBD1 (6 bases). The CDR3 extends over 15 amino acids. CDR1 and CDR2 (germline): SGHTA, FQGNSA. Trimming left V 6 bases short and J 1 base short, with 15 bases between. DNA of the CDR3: TGTGCCAGCAGGTCCAGCGGCAGGGGTAACTATGGCTACACCTTC. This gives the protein CASRSSGRGNYGYTF.

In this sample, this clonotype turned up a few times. The CDR3 region has the DNA TGCGCCAGCAGCCTCCTACCCCGAGACGAGCAGTACTTC. This translates into CASSLLPRDEQYF. This chain uses TRBV4-1 with TRBJ2-7; D ambiguous. Germline V CDR1 and CDR2: MGHRA, YSYEKL. This CDR3 is 13 amino acids long. V gave up 4 bases and J gave up 5 bases, with 12 bases separating them.

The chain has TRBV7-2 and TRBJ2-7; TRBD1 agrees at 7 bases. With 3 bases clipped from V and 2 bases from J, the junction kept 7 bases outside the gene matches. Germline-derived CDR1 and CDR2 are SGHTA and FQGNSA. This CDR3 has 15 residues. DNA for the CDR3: TGTGCCAGCAGCTTGAGCAGGGGGACCCCCTACGAGCAGTACTTC. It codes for CASSLSRGTPYEQYF. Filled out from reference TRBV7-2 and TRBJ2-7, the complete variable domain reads GAGVSQSPSNKVTEKGKDVELRCDPISGHTALYWYRQSLGQGLEFLIYFQGNSAPDKSGLPSDRFSAERTGGSVSTLTIQRTQQEDSAVYLCASSLSRGTPYEQYFGPGTRLTVT.

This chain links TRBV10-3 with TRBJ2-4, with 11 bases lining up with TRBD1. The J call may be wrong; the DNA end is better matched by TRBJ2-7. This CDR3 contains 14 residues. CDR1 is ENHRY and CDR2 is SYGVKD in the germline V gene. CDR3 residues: CAIDGTGGGDEQYF. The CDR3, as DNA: TGTGCCATCGACGGGACAGGGGGTGGGGACGAGCAGTACTTC.

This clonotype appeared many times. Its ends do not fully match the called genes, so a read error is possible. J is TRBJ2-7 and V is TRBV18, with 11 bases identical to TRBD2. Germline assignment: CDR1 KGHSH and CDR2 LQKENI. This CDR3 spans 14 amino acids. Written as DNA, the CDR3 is TGCGCCAGCAGCCCAGGGACTAGCGGCTACGAGCAGTACTTC. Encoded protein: CASSPGTSGYEQYF.

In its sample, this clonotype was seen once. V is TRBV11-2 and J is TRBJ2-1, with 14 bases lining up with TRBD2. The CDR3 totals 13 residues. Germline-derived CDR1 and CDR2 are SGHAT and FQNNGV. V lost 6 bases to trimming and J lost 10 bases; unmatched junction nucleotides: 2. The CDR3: CASRTSGRDEQFF. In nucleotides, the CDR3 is TGTGCCAGCAGGACTAGCGGGAGGGACGAGCAGTTCTTC.

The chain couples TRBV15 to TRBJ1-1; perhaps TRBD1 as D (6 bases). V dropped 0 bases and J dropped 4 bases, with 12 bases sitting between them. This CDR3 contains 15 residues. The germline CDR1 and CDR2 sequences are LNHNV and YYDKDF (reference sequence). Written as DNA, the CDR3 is TGTGCCACCAGCAGAGATCCTGGGGGCCCCACTGAAGCTTTCTTT. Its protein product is CATSRDPGGPTEAFF.